This T cell receptor beta chain comes out of a study of shared clonotypes between healthy human individuals. Only in-frame clones appear in the TCRdb table, and some are missing; sequencing was by immunoSEQ multiplex PCR. The sample consists of more than 550,000 clones, 55% to 75% of them appearing once. Per the germline V gene, CDR1 is SNHLY and CDR2 is FYNNEI. The V end lost 4 bases, the J end lost 0 bases, and 19 bases lay between the germline ends. The CDR3 runs to 18 residues. Whole-study findings and limits: Clonotype sharing among donors likely depends on sequencing depth.

This clone was found many times. Its antigen remains unknown. The chain combines TRBV2 with TRBJ1-5; D gene ambiguous. The receptor was derived from a woman aged 25 to 39 in good health. Sequences were obtained from memory CD4+ T cells sorted from blood. Subset here: CD45RA-negative fraction. The chain's CDR3 is CASSVDGAQPYSNQPQHF. DNA for the CDR3: TGTGCCAGCAGTGTTGATGGAGCCCAACCCTATAGCAATCAGCCCCAGCATTTT.